Included here is one T cell receptor (beta chain) sequence, with context. These data are taken from a study of long-term antiretroviral therapy in people with HIV. Samples held 1-10 million cryopreserved PBMC before DNA extraction. The V end was cut by 0 bases, the J end by 6 bases, with 9 bases between. The germline V gene encodes CDR1 SGHVS and CDR2 FQNEAQ. The CDR3 covers 13 residues. immunoSEQ v3.0 was run at survey level. Profiling relied on immunoSEQ multiplex PCR, and the TCRdb table lists in-frame clones only, not all of them. The sample records about 36,000 clones, about four fifths being singletons.

The material sequenced was unsorted PBMCs, taken 0.6 years after starting antiretroviral therapy. This TCR was sampled from a man in his late teens or twenties with HIV. The chain is built from TRBV7-8 and TRBJ2-7, with D perhaps given as TRBD1 or TRBD2 (5 bases each). CDR3 in DNA: TGTGCCAGCAGCTTAGCCGGGGCCCTCGAGCAGTACTTC. It translates to CASSLAGALEQYF.